This is a list of T cell receptor beta chains from one sample in a study of OX40 agonist ivuxolimab in advanced cancers. Sequencing used immunoSEQ multiplex PCR; TCRdb keeps in-frame clones, though not all of them. The sample holds 35,000 to 40,000 clones, over 60% seen once. This sample comprised CD4+ or CD8+ T cells sorted from blood, obtained in a trial of the OX40 agonist ivuxolimab. These receptors originate from an adult with an advanced solid tumor such as melanoma, head and neck, liver or kidney cancer. Each CDR3 is given with its conserved first and last residue. A D gene is named only where the DNA matches it firmly. The size field is filled for only some rows; it gives once, few, many or a size class.

D | size | J | V | length | DNA | CDR3
. | . | TRBJ1-5 | TRBV19 | 15 | TGTGCCAGTCGAGCCCGGGACACCCCCCATCAGCCCCAGCATTTT | CASRARDTPHQPQHF
TRBD1 | . | TRBJ2-7 | TRBV13 | 16 | TGTGCCAGCAGCTTTTTTCCGTGGGACAGCCCCTACGAGCAGTACTTC | CASSFFPWDSPYEQYF
. | . | TRBJ2-5 | TRBV19 | 14 | TGTGCCAGTAGTTGGGGTGGGCAGTCGGAGACCCAGTACTTC | CASSWGGQSETQYF
. | . | TRBJ2-1 | TRBV5-1 | 14 | TGCGCCAGCAGCTTTACCCAAGACTACAATGAGCAGTTCTTC | CASSFTQDYNEQFF
TRBD1 | . | TRBJ1-2 | TRBV29-1 | 13 | TGCAGCGTTATGAAGGGGGCAATGGGTGGCTACACCTTC | CSVMKGAMGGYTF
TRBD2 | . | TRBJ2-7 | TRBV9 | 15 | TGTGCCAGCAGCGTAGGTCTAGCGGGAGGGAACGAGCAGTACTTC | CASSVGLAGGNEQYF
. | . | TRBJ2-1 | TRBV7-3 | 13 | TGTGCCAGCAGCCTGATGTCGGCACATGAGCAGTTCTTC | CASSLMSAHEQFF
TRBD2 | once | TRBJ2-2 | TRBV5-1 | 13 | TGCGCCAGCAGCATAAGCGGGGAAAGGGAGCTGTTTTTT | CASSISGERELFF
. | . | TRBJ1-5 | TRBV28 | 16 | TGTGCCAGCACTGGCAGGGCTCGCTATAGCAATCAGCCCCAGCATTTT | CASTGRARYSNQPQHF
TRBD2 | . | TRBJ2-1 | TRBV27 | 16 | TGTGCCAGCAGTTTATCGGGGGGGAAGTCGGGCAATGAGCAGTTCTTC | CASSLSGGKSGNEQFF
. | . | TRBJ2-5 | TRBV10-3 | 12 | TGTGCCATCAGCGTTCGAGGAGAGACCCAGTACTTC | CAISVRGETQYF
. | . | TRBJ1-5 | TRBV5-8 | 15 | TGTGCCAGCAGCTCCGGTTACACGGGAGATCAGCCCCAGCATTTT | CASSSGYTGDQPQHF
TRBD2 | once | TRBJ2-7 | TRBV13 | 15 | TGTGCCAGCAGCATGACTAGCGGGGGCTCCTACGAGCAGTACTTC | CASSMTSGGSYEQYF
. | . | TRBJ1-1 | TRBV25-1 | 14 | TGTGCCAGCAGCAGTGTGGGACCGAACACTGAAGCTTTCTTT | CASSSVGPNTEAFF
TRBD1 | . | TRBJ1-5 | TRBV29-1 | 13 | TGCAGCGTCCGGACAGGGGGGGATCAGCCCCAGCATTTT | CSVRTGGDQPQHF
TRBD1 | . | TRBJ2-2 | TRBV30 | 13 | TGTGCCTGGAGGATCACAGGGGTCGGGGAGCTGTTTTTT | CAWRITGVGELFF
TRBD2 | . | TRBJ2-5 | TRBV6-5 | 14 | TGTGCCAGCAGTGAAGACCCCGGGGGGAGGTCCCAGTACTTC | CASSEDPGGRSQYF
. | . | TRBJ2-6 | TRBV9 | 19 | TGTGCCAGCAGCGTAGTCGGAGGAGGGGCGAGGACTGGGGCCAACGTCCTGACTTTC | CASSVVGGGARTGANVLTF
TRBD1 | few | TRBJ1-6 | TRBV5-4 | 14 | TGTGCCAGCAGCTTCTTGGACAGGGATTCACCCCTCCACTTT | CASSFLDRDSPLHF
. | . | TRBJ1-1 | TRBV29-1 | 12 | TGCAGCGTTACGGACAGGAACACTGAAGCTTTCTTT | CSVTDRNTEAFF
. | . | TRBJ2-3 | TRBV27 | 14 | TGTGCCAGCAGTTTATCGGCTGGCACAGATACGCAGTATTTT | CASSLSAGTDTQYF
TRBD1 | . | TRBJ2-7 | TRBV28 | 13 | TGTGCCAGCACCCGGGACAGTTCCTACGAGCAGTACTTC | CASTRDSSYEQYF
TRBD2 | . | TRBJ2-3 | TRBV7-9 | 19 | TGTGCCAGCAGCTTAAGTAGATTGACAGAGCGGGAGGGCACAGATACGCAGTATTTT | CASSLSRLTEREGTDTQYF
. | . | TRBJ2-7 | TRBV6-6 | 15 | TGTGCCAGCAGTCCCCTCGCAGGGAGGAGGGACGAGCAGTACTTC | CASSPLAGRRDEQYF
. | . | TRBJ2-5 | TRBV11-2 | 17 | TGTGCCAGCAGCTTAGATCCCAGCGGCCCCGGAGGAGAGACCCAGTACTTC | CASSLDPSGPGGETQYF
. | . | TRBJ2-2 | TRBV5-1 | 14 | TGCGCCAGCAGCCTAACACAGGGACCGGGGGAGCTGTTTTTT | CASSLTQGPGELFF